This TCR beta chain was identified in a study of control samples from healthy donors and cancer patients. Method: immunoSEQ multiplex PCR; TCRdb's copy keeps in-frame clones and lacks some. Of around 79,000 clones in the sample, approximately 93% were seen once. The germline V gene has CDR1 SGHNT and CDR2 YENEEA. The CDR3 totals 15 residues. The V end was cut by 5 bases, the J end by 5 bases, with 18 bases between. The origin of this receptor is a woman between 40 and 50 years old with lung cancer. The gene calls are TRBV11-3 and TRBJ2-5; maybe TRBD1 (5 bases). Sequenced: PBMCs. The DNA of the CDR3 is TGTGCCAGCAGCGTCGATCGAGACAGTAGGGAGACCCAGTACTTC. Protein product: CASSVDRDSRETQYF.